The T cell receptor (beta chain) described here comes from a study of technical replicates of blood from a few donors. Trimming removed 0 bases from V and 7 bases from J, with 7 bases in between. There are 12 residues in the CDR3. From germline, CDR1 is SGHNT and CDR2 YYREEE (reference sequence). Method: immunoSEQ multiplex PCR; TCRdb's copy keeps in-frame clones and lacks some. The sample yields about 81,000 clones, 75% to 85% seen once. The specimen sequenced was PBMCs. The chain links TRBV5-4 to TRBJ1-2; D possibly corresponds to TRBD1 (5 bases). The origin of this receptor is a human donor in good health. Some clones in this sample may be carry-over from other donors' samples. CDR3 sequence (DNA): TGTGCCAGCAGCTTGGACGGGGGTGGCTACACCTTC. Translation gives CASSLDGGGYTF. Filled out from reference TRBV5-4 and TRBJ1-2, the complete variable domain reads ETGVTQSPTHLIKTRGQQVTLRCSSQSGHNTVSWYQQALGQGPQFIFQYYREEENGRGNFPPRFSGLQFPNYSSELNVNALELDDSALYLCASSLDGGGYTFGSGTRLTVV.